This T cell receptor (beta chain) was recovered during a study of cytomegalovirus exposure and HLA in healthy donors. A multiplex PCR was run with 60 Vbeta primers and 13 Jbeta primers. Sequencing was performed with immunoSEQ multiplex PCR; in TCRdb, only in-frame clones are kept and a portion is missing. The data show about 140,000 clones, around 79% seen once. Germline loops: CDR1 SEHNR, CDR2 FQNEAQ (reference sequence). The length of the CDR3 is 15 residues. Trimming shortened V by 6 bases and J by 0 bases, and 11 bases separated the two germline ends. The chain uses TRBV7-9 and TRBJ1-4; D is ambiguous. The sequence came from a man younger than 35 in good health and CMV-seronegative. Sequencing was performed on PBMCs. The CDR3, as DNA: TGTGCCAGCAGTGGGCCCAGAACAACTAATGAAAAACTGTTTTTT. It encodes CASSGPRTTNEKLFF.